This T cell receptor (beta chain) is from a study of post-analysis software for immune sequencing data. Study at large: The cohort encompassed relapsing-remitting, secondary progressive and progressive-relapsing multiple sclerosis disease courses.

About this clonotype itself: Its specificity is unknown.

Tagging with unique molecular identifiers was a feature of the TCR beta cDNA libraries. The source material, roughly 0.9 to 11 million T cells, gave rise to roughly 500,000 cDNA molecules. TCRdb reanalysed the PCR reads using MiXCR and keeps one entry per CDR3 protein. The profile covers hundreds of thousands of distinct CDR3 sequences, with approximately 57% appearing a single time and under 6% taken by the ten largest. This CDR3 is built from 15 residues. With 8 bases removed from V and 0 bases from J, the gap between germline ends came to 15 bases. Germline loops: CDR1 MDHEN, CDR2 SYDVKM. Findings and caveats of the study: Analysis by F measure revealed that same-batch samples clustered strongly together. There was significantly lower normalized Chao1 diversity in multiple sclerosis patients than in controls. Four or five TRBV segments were more frequent in patients than controls; TRBV5-6, TRBV5-1 and TRBV20-1 belonged to this group.

V gene TRBV28 combines with J gene TRBJ2-3; D might be TRBD2 (6 bases). This sequence originates from a girl between 10 and 17 years old with multiple sclerosis. The sequenced sample was blood. CDR3 loop: CASDGAGRSTDTQYF. The CDR3 DNA reads as TGTGCCAGCGACGGGGCGGGGCGGAGCACAGATACGCAGTATTTT.